One sample yielded the 10 T cell receptor beta chains listed below, sequenced in a study of T cell responses to AZD1222 COVID-19 vaccine. The data were produced by immunoSEQ multiplex PCR, yet TCRdb's version contains in-frame clones alone and is incomplete. Of approximately 110,000 clones in the sample, 88% were seen once. The sequenced sample was peripheral blood, obtained on day 0 of AZD1222 vaccination. These receptors all come from an adult in good health.

The CDR3 reads CASMNSNLRTEAFF. CDR3 DNA sequence: TGTGCCAGCATGAACAGTAATCTGCGCACTGAAGCTTTCTTT. This chain links TRBV6-5 with TRBJ1-1, with unresolved D. This CDR3 contains 14 residues. Germline loops: CDR1 MNHEY, CDR2 SVGAGI. Trimming stripped 7 bases from V and 4 bases from J, with 16 bases between.

The J gene is TRBJ2-2, the V gene TRBV11-2, with 13 bases aligning to TRBD2. The ends lost 1 base at V and 5 bases at J; junction bases unmatched: 7. CDR1 is SGHAT and CDR2 is FQNNGV in the germline V gene. The CDR3 is 18 amino acids. The CDR3 region has the DNA TGTGCCAGCAGCTTAGTTCGGACTAGCGGGGGTCGGACCGGGGAGCTGTTTTTT. Protein: CASSLVRTSGGRTGELFF.

This chain uses TRBV7-9 with TRBJ2-7, with 9 bases that match TRBD1. The CDR3 runs 16 residues. Germline-derived CDR1 and CDR2 are SEHNR and FQNEAQ (reference sequence). V dropped 4 bases and J dropped 2; count of bases not matched to a gene: 9. CDR3 nucleotide sequence: TGTGCCAGCAGCTCCTGGACAGGGGTGGGGACCTACGAGCAGTACGTC. The encoded protein is CASSSWTGVGTYEQYV.

This chain links TRBV7-8 with TRBJ2-7; D tentatively fits TRBD1 or TRBD2 (5 bases each). Between the trimmed V and J ends, which lost 11 bases and 0 bases, there was a span of 14 bases. This CDR3 spans 13 amino acids. CDR1 is SGHVS, CDR2 FQNEAQ, per germline. CDR3 region: CAAGGIHSYEQYF. The CDR3 DNA follows: TGTGCCGCTGGGGGTATTCACTCCTACGAGCAGTACTTC.

The CDR3 bases are TGCGCCAGCAGCGCTAGCGGGGGGACGTACGAGCAGTACTTC. This encodes CASSASGGTYEQYF. V and J are TRBV5-1 and TRBJ2-7; 11 bases fit TRBD2. The germline V gene has CDR1 SGHRS and CDR2 YFSETQ. Trimming took 4 bases from V and 4 from J; bases not matched to a gene: 4. CDR3 length equals 14 residues. Filled out from reference TRBV5-1 and TRBJ2-7, the complete variable domain reads KAGVTQTPRYLIKTRGQQVTLSCSPISGHRSVSWYQQTPGQGLQFLFEYFSETQRNKGNFPGRFSGRQFSNSRSEMNVSTLELGDSALYLCASSASGGTYEQYFGPGTRLTVT.

For the CDR3, the DNA is TGTGCCAGTAGTACTCTGAGTCAGCCCCAGCATTTT. It encodes CASSTLSQPQHF. The chain employs TRBV19 and TRBJ1-5; D unresolved. CDR1 is LNHDA and CDR2 is SQIVND in the germline V gene (reference sequence). Trimming took 4 bases from V and 6 from J, leaving 7 bases between them. The CDR3 covers 12 residues.

The chain couples TRBV10-2 to TRBJ2-2; TRBD2 agrees at 7 bases. J was trimmed by 6 bases and V by 6 bases; bases with no gene match: 10. CDR1 is WSHSY, CDR2 SAAADI, per germline. The CDR3 extends over 15 amino acids. The CDR3 DNA sequence: TGCGCCAGCAGCCGCACTAGCGTTGGTCCCGGGGAGCTGTTTTTT. Amino acids: CASSRTSVGPGELFF.

The chain carries TRBV28 and TRBJ1-2; 7 bases are a match to TRBD1. The V segment lost 5 bases and the J segment 5 bases; nucleotides outside the gene matches: 11. The CDR3 totals 15 residues. CDR1 is MDHEN and CDR2 is SYDVKM in the germline V gene. The CDR3 region is CASSPLNRGGYGYTF. The CDR3 DNA is TGTGCCAGCAGTCCCCTAAACAGGGGCGGGTATGGCTACACCTTC.

The DNA for the CDR3 is TGTGCCATCAGTGAGTTCCGGGACAGTAACTACGAGCAGTACTTC. Residues: CAISEFRDSNYEQYF. This chain connects TRBV10-3 to TRBJ2-7; 7 bases align to TRBD1. The CDR3 contains 15 residues. The germline CDR1 and CDR2 sequences are ENHRY and SYGVKD. The ends lost 1 base at V and 3 bases at J; junction bases unmatched: 6.

This clone was seen a handful of times. V gene TRBV5-4 combines with J gene TRBJ2-7; weak D call: TRBD1 (6 bases). Germline lookup yields CDR1 SGHNT and CDR2 YYREEE (reference sequence). The CDR3 is made up of 14 amino acids. V dropped 2 bases and J dropped 6 bases, with 15 bases sitting between them. CDR3 DNA sequence: TGTGCCAGCAGCTTTTCGGGCACAGGGACCGAGCAGTACGTC. This sequence encodes CASSFSGTGTEQYV.